The 27 T cell receptor beta chains given below trace back to one sample, sequenced in a study of human T cells and chemical hapten exposure. Time point of the sample: pre-sensitization, week 0. Treatment: therapeutic diphenylcyclopropenone sensitization with weekly scalp DPC. One entry per CDR3 protein, called by TCRdb with MiXCR from the RACE reads. The data hold tens of thousands of distinct CDR3 sequences, with roughly a tenth observed a single time. Sequences were derived from whole blood, sampled in connection with sensitization to the hapten diphenylcyclopropenone (DPC). The receptors stem from a man in his forties with alopecia areata. Some clones in this sample may be carry-over from other donors' samples.

This clonotype came up many times. The V and J genes are TRBV25-1 and TRBJ2-7; no clear D gene. This CDR3 is built from 11 residues. With 4 bases removed from V and 2 bases from J, the gap between germline ends came to 3 bases. Germline CDR1 and CDR2: MGHDK and SYGVNS. CDR3 protein: CASSGAYEQYF. The CDR3 nucleotides read TGTGCCAGCAGTGGAGCCTACGAGCAGTACTTC.

The chain links TRBV19 to TRBJ1-2; the D is unclear. Germline CDR1 is LNHDA and CDR2 is SQIVND (reference sequence). Trimming took 3 bases from V and 2 from J, leaving 10 bases between them. The CDR3 covers 14 residues. The CDR3 is CASSITSSNYGYTF. CDR3 nucleotide sequence: TGTGCCAGTAGTATTACCAGCTCCAACTATGGCTACACCTTC.

This clonotype has a handful of counts. The chain links TRBV6-1 to TRBJ2-5; D is possibly TRBD2 (7 bases). CDR1 and CDR2 (germline): MNHNS, SASEGT. The CDR3 runs 13 residues. The V gene lost 6 bases and the J gene lost 5 bases, with 13 bases spanning the gap. CDR3 in amino acids: CASRGGARETQYF. CDR3 nucleotides: TGTGCCAGCAGGGGGGGGGCGCGGGAGACCCAGTACTTC.

This clonotype was counted many times. This chain uses TRBV11-2 with TRBJ2-7, with unresolved D. The CDR3 covers 12 residues. Looked up from germline, CDR1 is SGHAT and CDR2 is FQNNGV. The ends were cut back, 3 bases at V and 5 bases at J, with 8 bases in the middle. This CDR3 reads CASSFLDDEQYF. DNA for the CDR3: TGTGCCAGCAGCTTCCTGGATGACGAGCAGTACTTC.

The rearrangement joins TRBV9 to TRBJ2-7; a possible D gene is TRBD2 (6 bases). Germline V CDR1 and CDR2: SGDLS, YYNGEE. Trimming removed 4 bases from V and 3 bases from J, with 11 bases in between. The CDR3 consists of 13 residues. The CDR3 spells CASSPPEGYEQYF. Written as DNA, the CDR3 is TGTGCCAGCAGCCCCCCGGAGGGCTACGAGCAGTACTTC.

The genes are TRBV6-2 or TRBV6-3 and TRBJ1-5; unclear D gene. V was clipped by 3 bases and J by 4 bases, with 7 bases between them. Germline assignment: CDR1 MNHEY and CDR2 SVGEGT. CDR3 length: 13 amino acids. The CDR3 loop reads CASSYRDNQPQHF. The CDR3 DNA sequence: TGTGCCAGCAGTTATAGGGATAATCAGCCCCAGCATTTT.

This clonotype was detected many times. The chain uses TRBV6-1 and TRBJ1-1; D perhaps matches TRBD1 (5 bases). CDR1 and CDR2 (germline): MNHNS, SASEGT. The V gene lost 2 bases and the J gene lost 7 bases, with 14 bases spanning the gap. CDR3 length: 14 residues. For the CDR3, the DNA is TGTGCCAGCAGTGAAAGACGGATAGGGGATGAAGCTTTCTTT. It specifies CASSERRIGDEAFF.

This clonotype was detected many times. The gene calls are TRBV7-6 and TRBJ2-2, with 10 bases fitting TRBD2. The CDR3 loop spans 16 amino acids. V trimming: 4 bases; J trimming: 6 bases; junction bases outside the gene matches: 8. Germline V gives CDR1 SGHVS, CDR2 FNYEAQ. The CDR3 region has the DNA TGTGCCAGCAGCTCCGGAGCGGGAGGGCCTCCCGGGGAGCTGTTTTTT. It is translated as CASSSGAGGPPGELFF.

This clonotype was picked up a small number of times. The chain links TRBV12-3 or TRBV12-4 to TRBJ2-7, with D maybe TRBD1 (6 bases). This CDR3 region has 12 residues. Deletions cut 6 bases from V and 7 bases from J, with 13 bases between. The chain's CDR3 is CASRTGIREQYF. CDR3 coding DNA: TGTGCCAGCAGGACAGGTATTAGAGAGCAGTACTTC.

V is TRBV12-3 or TRBV12-4 and J is TRBJ2-7; 13 bases are a match to TRBD2. Trimming cost V 7 bases and J 0 bases; bases outside gene matches: 21. There are 21 residues in the CDR3. The CDR3 coding sequence is TGTGCCAGCACCCTAAGGACAGTCGGACTAGCGGGAGCTCCCACCTCCTACGAGCAGTACTTC. Protein sequence: CASTLRTVGLAGAPTSYEQYF.

This clonotype appeared many times. The genes are TRBV27 and TRBJ1-1, with a possible D match to TRBD1 (6 bases). The CDR3 is made up of 14 amino acids. The V gene lost 3 bases and the J gene lost 10 bases, with 18 bases spanning the gap. Looked up from germline, CDR1 is MNHEY and CDR2 is SMNVEV (reference sequence). CDR3 region: CASSFRFGDMRAFF. The CDR3 coding sequence is TGTGCCAGCAGTTTCAGGTTTGGGGACATGAGAGCTTTCTTT.

The chain employs TRBV20-1 and TRBJ2-4, with 9 bases that match TRBD1. From germline, CDR1 is DFQATT and CDR2 SNEGSKA (reference sequence). V was clipped by 6 bases and J by 9 bases; unmatched bases: 12. This CDR3 region has 14 residues. CDR3 sequence (DNA): TGCAGTGCGGGGGTTAACAGGGGGCAAGGCATTCAGTACTTC. Protein product: CSAGVNRGQGIQYF.

This clonotype has a count of ten or more. V is TRBV19 and J is TRBJ1-5; D not certain. V was shortened by 3 bases and J by 5 bases, with 14 bases between the two germline ends. CDR1 is LNHDA, CDR2 SQIVND, per germline (reference sequence). CDR3 length: 15 amino acids. CDR3 bases: TGTGCCAGTAGTATTTCCATCGTAGGGTATCAGCCCCAGCATTTT. This encodes CASSISIVGYQPQHF.

Here the CDR3 reads CASSAGDTEAFF. The CDR3 DNA follows: TGTGCCAGCAGTGCAGGGGACACTGAAGCTTTCTTT. This rearrangement joins TRBV28 to TRBJ1-1; TRBD1 might be the D (6 bases). The V and J ends lost 5 bases and 3 bases respectively, with 7 bases between them. Germline V gene sequence: CDR1 MDHEN, CDR2 SYDVKM. There are 12 residues in the CDR3.

This chain connects TRBV20-1 to TRBJ2-5; TRBD2 aligns across 13 bases. Germline V gene data show CDR1 as DFQATT and CDR2 as SNEGSKA (reference sequence). This CDR3 contains 16 residues. V trimming: 1 base; J trimming: 5 bases; junction bases outside the gene matches: 7. In DNA, the CDR3 is TGCAGTGCTAGAGTACTAGCGGGAGGGCCTCGGGAGACCCAGTACTTC. It is translated as CSARVLAGGPRETQYF.

This clonotype was detected ten times or more. V is TRBV2 and J is TRBJ2-3; maybe TRBD1 (6 bases). Trimming cost V 11 bases and J 1 base, with 13 bases left between them. Germline V gene lookup returns CDR1 SNHLY and CDR2 FYNNEI. The CDR3 is 13 residues long. The CDR3 region is CACAEGGTDTQYF. The CDR3 nucleotides read TGTGCCTGTGCAGAGGGGGGCACAGATACGCAGTATTTT.

By share, this clonotype counts as medium-sized. J is TRBJ2-7 and V is TRBV6-6; D gene ambiguous. There are 11 residues in the CDR3. V lost 5 bases to trimming and J lost 2 bases, with 4 bases between them. CDR1 is MNHNY and CDR2 is SVGAGI in the germline V gene (reference sequence). The CDR3 here is CASSDPYEQYF. As DNA, the CDR3 is TGTGCCAGCAGTGACCCCTACGAGCAGTACTTC.

This clonotype came up many times. The CDR3: CATSAPSVNEQFF. The CDR3 nucleotides are TGTGCCACCAGCGCACCTAGTGTTAATGAGCAGTTCTTC. This chain uses TRBV15 with TRBJ2-1; unclear D gene. CDR1 is LNHNV, CDR2 YYDKDF, per germline (reference sequence). With 5 bases removed from V and 7 bases from J, the gap between germline ends came to 12 bases. This CDR3 contains 13 residues.

Many counts were recorded for this clonotype. V usage is TRBV3-1 and J usage is TRBJ2-1, with D perhaps TRBD2 (5 bases). The CDR3 length is 16 residues. The germline gives CDR1 LGHDT, CDR2 YNNKEL (reference sequence). V dropped 1 base and J dropped 1 base, with 11 bases sitting between them. This CDR3 reads CASSQGWEISYNEQFF. The CDR3 nucleotides read TGTGCCAGCAGCCAAGGGTGGGAGATTTCCTACAATGAGCAGTTCTTC.

This clonotype was found many times. V and J are TRBV12-3 or TRBV12-4 and TRBJ2-1; 10 bases match TRBD2. This CDR3 has 16 residues. The junction had 6 bases not matched to a gene; V was cut back by 2 bases and J by 5 bases. In DNA, the CDR3 is TGTGCCAGCAGTTTAACCTTAGCGGGGGGAGACAATGAGCAGTTCTTC. This translates into CASSLTLAGGDNEQFF.

A few counts support this clonotype. This chain connects TRBV10-3 to TRBJ1-1; maybe TRBD1 (5 bases). CDR3 length: 15 amino acids. The V gene's germline CDR1 is ENHRY and CDR2 SYGVKD. V lost 5 bases to trimming and J lost 1 base, with 14 bases between them. CDR3 in DNA: TGTGCCATCAGTCCCGCGGGCAGGGCGAACACTGAAGCTTTCTTT. Translated: CAISPAGRANTEAFF.

This clonotype was seen at least ten times. This sequence joins TRBV20-1 and TRBJ2-7; D gene unclear. The V end was cut by 4 bases, the J end by 0 bases, with 4 bases between. Looked up from germline, CDR1 is DFQATT and CDR2 is SNEGSKA (reference sequence). The CDR3 runs to 11 residues. CDR3 residues: CSATFSYEQYF. The DNA for the CDR3 is TGCAGTGCTACATTCTCCTACGAGCAGTACTTC.

This clonotype turned up a few times. The chain uses TRBV25-1 and TRBJ2-7; 8 positions match TRBD1. This CDR3 has 15 residues. Germline V lookup: CDR1 MGHDK, CDR2 SYGVNS. After removal of 5 bases from V and 6 bases from J, the junction contained 12 bases not matched to a gene. This CDR3 is CASSITGGRGSEQYF. In DNA, the CDR3 is TGTGCCAGCAGTATCACAGGGGGGAGAGGTAGCGAGCAGTACTTC.

The J gene is TRBJ1-4, the V gene TRBV20-1; D unclear. Trimming shortened V by 3 bases and J by 6 bases, and 5 bases separated the two germline ends. The CDR3 loop spans 11 amino acids. CDR1 and CDR2 (germline): DFQATT, SNEGSKA (reference sequence). CDR3 protein: CSASVDEKLFF. As DNA, the CDR3 is TGCAGTGCTAGTGTCGATGAAAAACTGTTTTTT.

CDR3 sequence reads: CASSQGDIGGGGYTF. The DNA of the CDR3 is TGTGCCAGCAGCCAAGGGGACATTGGGGGTGGTGGCTACACCTTC. The chain is built from TRBV4-2 and TRBJ1-2; perhaps TRBD1 as D (6 bases). The CDR3 runs to 15 residues. Germline lookup yields CDR1 LGHNA and CDR2 YNFKEQ. V was cut by 1 base and J by 7 bases, with 16 bases left in between.

This clonotype was detected only a few times. The chain carries TRBV6-5 and TRBJ2-1; 7 bases align to TRBD1. After removal of 6 bases from V and 9 bases from J, the junction contained 11 bases not matched to a gene. From germline, CDR1 is MNHEY and CDR2 SVGAGI. The CDR3 consists of 14 residues. In DNA form, the CDR3 reads TGTGCCAGCAGGGGGGACAGAGCAAGAAGTGAGCAGTTCTTC. Its translation: CASRGDRARSEQFF.

This clonotype was seen more than once but under ten times. The V call is TRBV28, the J call TRBJ2-3; 13 nucleotides agree with TRBD2. The CDR3 sequence is 17 residues long. Germline CDR1 is MDHEN and CDR2 is SYDVKM. V was clipped by 6 bases and J by 2 bases; unmatched bases: 8. CDR3 residues: CASRLPGLAGYTDTQYF. The CDR3 nucleotides are TGTGCCAGCAGGCTACCGGGACTAGCGGGGTACACAGATACGCAGTATTTT.